The clone carrying this T cell receptor beta chain was seen many times. Its specificity is not known. The sample belongs to a study of T-cell reconstitution after alpha-beta-depleted transplantation in children. The study's findings and limits: It was reported that alpha-beta T cells came from several hundred expanded graft clones (about two months after transplant).

The germline V gene has CDR1 MNHNS and CDR2 SASEGT. The junction had 3 bases not matched to a gene; V was cut back by 3 bases and J by 4 bases. The CDR3 covers 15 residues. Preparation of the TCRbeta library used unique molecular identifiers. TCRdb called the PCR reads again in MiXCR, with one record for every CDR3 protein. The sample consists of 97,000 or so distinct CDR3 sequences, around 5.9% of them appearing once. This rearrangement joins TRBV6-1 to TRBJ2-1; 10 bases map to TRBD2. The material was PBMCs, mostly from graft donor cells, obtained 60 days after TCRalphabeta/CD19-depleted stem cell transplant. This receptor was obtained from a female patient younger than 10 who had a stem cell transplant for Fanconi anemia, so the T cells may come from the graft donor. CDR3 region: CASSDTAGGYNEQFF. In DNA, the CDR3 is TGTGCCAGCAGTGATACAGCGGGGGGGTACAATGAGCAGTTCTTC.